The 21 T cell receptor beta chains presented below share a single source sample, sequenced in a study of blood T cell repertoires in COVID-19. Produced via immunoSEQ multiplex PCR; TCRdb's table is partial and in-frame only. The table lists about 200,000 clones, 87% of them singletons. Sequencing was performed on peripheral blood. The receptors stem from a man aged 60-69 years who had recovered from COVID-19.

J is TRBJ1-5 and V is TRBV28; tentative D call: TRBD1 (5 bases). V was clipped by 5 bases and J by 9 bases, with 11 bases between them. CDR3 length: 12 amino acids. The germline V gene encodes CDR1 MDHEN and CDR2 SYDVKM. The CDR3 nucleotides read TGTGCCAGCAGTCAGGGTAGACGGCCCCAGCATTTT. Protein sequence: CASSQGRRPQHF.

This clone was seen just once. The chain employs TRBV28 and TRBJ2-7; 7 nucleotides align to TRBD2. Germline lookup yields CDR1 MDHEN and CDR2 SYDVKM. The trim removed 8 bases at V and 3 bases at J, leaving 10 bases unmatched. CDR3 length: 14 amino acids. The CDR3 DNA reads TGTGCCAGCTCCGTCGGGACTAACTACTACGAGCAGTACTTC. Translating gives CASSVGTNYYEQYF.

The genes are TRBV19 and TRBJ1-2, with TRBD1 identical over 8 bases. Germline values: CDR1 LNHDA, CDR2 SQIVND (reference sequence). V trimming: 6 bases; J trimming: 4 bases; junction bases outside the gene matches: 7. The CDR3 has 14 amino acids. The CDR3 coding sequence is TGTGCCAGTAGGGGGACAGGAGGACCCTATGGCTACACCTTC. Translating gives CASRGTGGPYGYTF.

The chain links TRBV7-8 to TRBJ2-4, with 7 bases matching TRBD1. The CDR3 length is 15 residues. Germline-derived CDR1 and CDR2 are SGHVS and FQNEAQ. J lost 0 bases, V lost 3 bases, and 2 bases had no gene match. The CDR3 nucleotides read TGTGCCAGCAGCTTGGGACAGTTAGCCAAAAACATTCAGTACTTC. Translation: CASSLGQLAKNIQYF.

CDR3 DNA: TGTGCCAGAAGCTTGGGAATGGGGGGAAGCTCCTATAATTCACCCCTCCACTTT. Protein sequence: CARSLGMGGSSYNSPLHF. V and J are TRBV5-3 and TRBJ1-6; D possibly corresponds to TRBD1 (5 bases). TRBV5-3 is annotated as an ORF whose role is uncertain. V was shortened by 0 bases and J by 0 bases, with 13 bases between the two germline ends. The CDR3 sequence is 18 residues long.

The rearrangement joins TRBV15 to TRBJ1-1; TRBD1 might be the D (5 bases). V lost 5 bases and J lost 9, with 19 bases in between. The CDR3 is 14 amino acids. CDR1 is LNHNV and CDR2 is YYDKDF in the germline V gene (reference sequence). In nucleotides, the CDR3 is TGTGCCACCAGCGACGCGGGAGGGGCAATGAAAGCTTTCTTT. As protein: CATSDAGGAMKAFF. Drawing the rest from reference TRBV15 and TRBJ1-1, the complete variable domain is DAMVIQNPRYQVTQFGKPVTLSCSQTLNHNVMYWYQQKSSQAPKLLFHYYDKDFNNEADTPDNFQSRRPNTSFCFLDIRSPGLGDTAMYLCATSDAGGAMKAFFGQGTRLTVV.

V gene TRBV19 combines with J gene TRBJ2-2; possibly TRBD1 for D (6 bases). The CDR3 runs 14 residues. Germline CDR1 is LNHDA and CDR2 is SQIVND (reference sequence). Trimming cost V 3 bases and J 1 base, with 6 bases left between them. The CDR3 coding sequence is TGTGCCAGTAGTATCAGGGGGAACACCGGGGAGCTGTTTTTT. The encoded protein is CASSIRGNTGELFF.

This clone has a handful of counts. This chain joins TRBV18 and TRBJ1-6; D is unclear. Germline assignment: CDR1 KGHSH and CDR2 LQKENI. The CDR3 runs to 13 residues. Deletions cut 3 bases from V and 9 bases from J, with 9 bases between. CDR3: CASSPAGTSPLHF. DNA for the CDR3: TGTGCCAGCTCACCGGCAGGAACTTCACCCCTCCACTTT.

The chain couples TRBV5-6 to TRBJ1-2; D is ambiguous. Germline CDR1 reads SGHDT; CDR2 reads YYEEEE. V gave up 4 bases and J gave up 9 bases, with 16 bases separating them. This CDR3 has 13 amino acids. As DNA, the CDR3 is TGTGCCAGCAGCCCCCAGTTCGGACTGCGCTACACCTTC. Its protein is CASSPQFGLRYTF.

V is TRBV28 and J is TRBJ2-5; no clear D. Deletions cut 3 bases from V and 5 bases from J, with 13 bases between. CDR1 and CDR2 from the germline V gene are MDHEN and SYDVKM. The length of the CDR3 is 14 residues. The CDR3 protein is CASSLGGPMETQYF. CDR3 DNA: TGTGCCAGCAGTTTGGGTGGGCCCATGGAGACCCAGTACTTC. Variable domain in full (rest from reference TRBV28 and TRBJ2-5): DVKVTQSSRYLVKRTGEKVFLECVQDMDHENMFWYRQDPGLGLRLIYFSYDVKMKEKGDIPEGYSVSREKKERFSLILESASTNQTSMYLCASSLGGPMETQYFGPGTRLLVL.

The chain uses TRBV3-1 (or the pseudogene TRBV3-2) and TRBJ1-1, with 8 bases lining up with TRBD1. CDR1 is LGHDT and CDR2 is YNNKEL in the germline V gene (reference sequence). This CDR3 spans 18 amino acids. Trimming at V came to 2 bases and at J to 7 bases, leaving 18 bases not matched to a gene. CDR3 nucleotides: TGTGCCAGCAGCCAAACGGCAACAGGGGGGGTCCCTTCTAGTGAAGCTTTCTTT. Its protein product is CASSQTATGGVPSSEAFF.

This clone was seen once. J is TRBJ2-1 and V is TRBV24-1; the D is unclear. V dropped 4 bases and J dropped 5 bases, with 5 bases sitting between them. CDR1 and CDR2 from the germline V gene are KGHDR and SFDVKD. The CDR3 is made up of 12 amino acids. The CDR3 spells CATSETDNEQFF. CDR3 nucleotides: TGTGCCACCAGTGAAACGGACAATGAGCAGTTCTTC.

The chain employs TRBV29-1 and TRBJ1-2; perhaps TRBD1 as D (5 bases). The germline CDR1 and CDR2 sequences are SQVTM and ANQGSEA. V was clipped by 3 bases and J by 5 bases, with 7 bases between them. CDR3 length: 11 amino acids. The CDR3 DNA reads as TGCAGCGTTGAGGGGGGGTATGGCTACACCTTC. Translation gives CSVEGGYGYTF.

The CDR3 DNA follows: TGTGCCAGCAGCCGATTACCGGGACTCCTCTCTGGGGCCAACGTCCTGACTTTC. Protein: CASSRLPGLLSGANVLTF. The V gene is TRBV3-1 (or the pseudogene TRBV3-2), the J gene TRBJ2-6; a possible D gene is TRBD2 (6 bases). The germline V gene has CDR1 LGHDT and CDR2 YNNKEL (reference sequence). V was trimmed by 4 bases and J by 0 bases, leaving 16 bases between them. The CDR3 consists of 18 residues.

The rearrangement uses TRBV4-2 and TRBJ1-6; tentative D call: TRBD1 (5 bases). The CDR3 is 18 amino acids. Trimming stripped 0 bases from V and 7 bases from J, with 19 bases between. The germline CDR1 and CDR2 sequences are LGHNA and YNFKEQ. The CDR3 DNA is TGTGCCAGCAGCCAAGAGCCCCTGGCAGGGTCGACAAATTCACCCCTCCACTTT. Translating gives CASSQEPLAGSTNSPLHF.

The chain is built from TRBV5-1 and TRBJ1-6, with 7 bases that match TRBD1. Trimming at V came to 0 bases and at J to 10 bases, leaving 7 bases not matched to a gene. The germline gives CDR1 SGHRS, CDR2 YFSETQ. The CDR3 runs 15 residues. This CDR3 is CASSLVGQDGSPLHF. DNA of the CDR3: TGCGCCAGCAGCTTGGTCGGACAGGACGGGTCACCCCTCCACTTT. The full variable domain, in which reference TRBV5-1 and TRBJ1-6 provide the parts outside the CDR3, is KAGVTQTPRYLIKTRGQQVTLSCSPISGHRSVSWYQQTPGQGLQFLFEYFSETQRNKGNFPGRFSGRQFSNSRSEMNVSTLELGDSALYLCASSLVGQDGSPLHFGNGTRLTVT.

The V call is TRBV30, the J call TRBJ1-2; the match to TRBD1 covers 11 bases. The CDR3 has 14 residues. Germline V lookup: CDR1 GTSNPN, CDR2 SVGIG (reference sequence). The ends lost 4 bases at V and 5 bases at J; junction bases unmatched: 6. The CDR3: CAWKGTGGQYGYTF. The CDR3 coding sequence is TGTGCCTGGAAAGGGACAGGGGGACAGTATGGCTACACCTTC.

Notes on this clone: The sample carries other DNA sequences with the same CDR3. The chain links TRBV9 to TRBJ1-2; tentative D call: TRBD1 (5 bases). This CDR3 comprises 12 residues. In germline, CDR1 is SGDLS, CDR2 YYNGEE. The V and J ends lost 0 bases and 7 bases respectively, with 7 bases between them. CDR3 sequence: CASSVVGGGYTF. The DNA for the CDR3 is TGTGCCAGCAGCGTAGTGGGGGGTGGCTACACCTTC.

As DNA, the CDR3 is TGTGCCAGCAGGGGGACGAGGGGGAGCAATCAGCCCCAGCATTTT. Amino acids: CASRGTRGSNQPQHF. J is TRBJ1-5 and V is TRBV2, with D perhaps matching TRBD1 (6 bases). The V and J ends lost 6 bases and 1 base respectively, with 13 bases between them. The CDR3 covers 15 residues. Germline V gene sequence: CDR1 SNHLY, CDR2 FYNNEI.

The V call is TRBV7-8, the J call TRBJ2-1; 12 bases align to TRBD1. Germline V CDR1 and CDR2: SGHVS, FQNEAQ. The CDR3 sequence is 15 residues long. With 4 bases clipped from V and 4 bases from J, the junction kept 2 bases outside the gene matches. The CDR3 coding sequence is TGTGCCAGCAGCTCGGGACAGGGGGCTTACAATGAGCAGTTCTTC. This sequence encodes CASSSGQGAYNEQFF.

V gene TRBV7-6 combines with J gene TRBJ2-2; 10 positions match TRBD2. In germline, CDR1 is SGHVS, CDR2 FNYEAQ. The CDR3 has 15 amino acids. The ends lost 2 bases at V and 8 bases at J; junction bases unmatched: 5. Here the CDR3 DNA reads TGTGCCAGCAGCTTAACTAGCGGGATTGCTGGGGAGCTGTTTTTT. The encoded protein is CASSLTSGIAGELFF.